One sample yielded the 22 T cell receptor beta chains listed below, sequenced in a study of vaccination and CD4 T cells after COVID-19. From the PCR reads, TCRdb called clonotypes with MiXCR, one entry per CDR3 protein. This sample yields 28,000 or so distinct CDR3 sequences, of which approximately 53% are seen a single time; approximately 6.1% belongs to the top ten. As to time point: late sampling 161 to 241 days after vaccination in a few convalescent patients. The sample in question was CD4+ T cells from blood, obtained about 7 months after SARS-CoV-2 vaccination. These receptors originate from a human donor who had recovered from COVID-19.

The rearrangement uses TRBV7-9 and TRBJ1-1; no clear D gene. Trimming stripped 10 bases from V and 11 bases from J, with 17 bases between. The CDR3 spans 11 residues. The germline gives CDR1 SEHNR, CDR2 FQNEAQ (reference sequence). The CDR3 nucleotides are TGTGCCACCGACACGGAGTTTAGGGCTTTCTTT. This codes for CATDTEFRAFF.

The chain couples TRBV18 to TRBJ1-5; no reliable D call. V was cut by 5 bases and J by 2 bases, with 10 bases left in between. The CDR3 totals 14 residues. CDR1 and CDR2 (germline): KGHSH, LQKENI. Written as DNA, the CDR3 is TGTGCCAGCTCAGCTATTCTGGGCAATCAGCCCCAGCATTTT. Translation: CASSAILGNQPQHF.

The V call is TRBV7-2, the J call TRBJ2-3; D is unclear. Trimming took 6 bases from V and 1 from J, leaving 11 bases between them. The CDR3 has 14 residues. Germline assignment: CDR1 SGHTA and CDR2 FQGNSA. The CDR3 sequence is CASSSTQGTDTQYF. In DNA, the CDR3 is TGTGCCAGCAGTTCAACCCAAGGCACAGATACGCAGTATTTT.

The chain carries TRBV7-3 and TRBJ2-1, with D perhaps matching TRBD2 (6 bases). CDR3 size: 15 residues. V lost 2 bases and J 5 bases, leaving 13 bases between the germline ends. Germline V gene lookup returns CDR1 SGHTA and CDR2 FQGTGA. The DNA for the CDR3 is TGTGCCAGCAGCTTATTTGCCGGGAGTAACAATGAGCAGTTCTTC. It specifies CASSLFAGSNNEQFF.

This chain links TRBV7-8 with TRBJ1-2, with D possibly TRBD1 on 6 matching bases. V lost 0 bases to trimming and J lost 4 bases, with 15 bases between them. Per germline, CDR1 SGHVS and CDR2 FQNEAQ. The CDR3 contains 16 residues. Here the CDR3 reads CASSLAPWGGAYGYTF. As DNA, the CDR3 is TGTGCCAGCAGCTTAGCCCCCTGGGGGGGGGCCTATGGCTACACCTTC.

The genes are TRBV27 and TRBJ1-6; D ambiguous. The CDR3 totals 13 residues. The germline V gene encodes CDR1 MNHEY and CDR2 SMNVEV (reference sequence). V was shortened by 4 bases and J by 6 bases, with 7 bases between the two germline ends. The CDR3 nucleotides are TGTGCCAGCAGTTGGGGATCTAATTCACCCCTCCACTTT. Translation: CASSWGSNSPLHF.

The CDR3 protein is CASSPAGMAGGYTF. For the CDR3, the DNA is TGCGCCAGCAGCCCGGCAGGGATGGCGGGTGGCTACACCTTC. V gene TRBV10-1 combines with J gene TRBJ1-2, with a tentative D call TRBD1 (5 bases). The germline gives CDR1 WNHNN, CDR2 SYGVQD (reference sequence). The CDR3 has 14 amino acids. V was trimmed by 6 bases and J by 7 bases, leaving 18 bases between them.

The gene calls are TRBV28 and TRBJ2-7; 11 nucleotides line up with TRBD2. Looked up from germline, CDR1 is MDHEN and CDR2 is SYDVKM. With 3 bases clipped from V and 0 bases from J, the junction kept 7 bases outside the gene matches. The CDR3 has 17 residues. CDR3 region: CASSFYFSGRASYEQYF. In nucleotides, the CDR3 is TGTGCCAGCAGTTTCTACTTTAGCGGGAGGGCCTCCTACGAGCAGTACTTC.

The V call is TRBV4-1, the J call TRBJ2-7; no clear D. This CDR3 region has 15 residues. V was clipped by 4 bases and J by 0 bases, with 13 bases between them. Germline lookup yields CDR1 MGHRA and CDR2 YSYEKL. CDR3 nucleotides: TGCGCCAGCAGCCGGGAATCTCAGAGCTCCTACGAGCAGTACTTC. This codes for CASSRESQSSYEQYF.

The V call is TRBV20-1, the J call TRBJ2-7, with a tentative D call TRBD1 (5 bases). Germline CDR1 DFQATT, CDR2 SNEGSKA (reference sequence). The CDR3 runs 13 residues. Trimming took 0 bases from V and 6 from J, leaving 12 bases between them. CDR3 DNA sequence: TGCAGTGCTAGAGAGCAGGGCGACGGCGAGCAGTACTTC. This encodes CSAREQGDGEQYF.

In this sample, this clonotype turned up once. The chain couples TRBV2 to TRBJ2-3; 8 nucleotides agree with TRBD2. The germline CDR1 and CDR2 sequences are SNHLY and FYNNEI. V was pared by 6 bases and J by 0 bases, with 8 bases of the junction left unmatched. The CDR3 spans 16 residues. This CDR3 reads CASRATSGLSTDTQYF. The CDR3 DNA reads as TGTGCCAGCAGAGCCACTAGCGGCCTCAGCACAGATACGCAGTATTTT. Using reference TRBV2 and TRBJ2-3 for the parts outside the CDR3, the full variable domain is EPEVTQTPSHQVTQMGQEVILRCVPISNHLYFYWYRQILGQKVEFLVSFYNNEISEKSEIFDDQFSVERPDGSNFTLKIRSTKLEDSAMYFCASRATSGLSTDTQYFGPGTRLTVL.

The chain couples TRBV6-5 to TRBJ1-6, with TRBD1 identical over 8 bases. This CDR3 has 16 residues. The germline V gene has CDR1 MNHEY and CDR2 SVGAGI. The ends lost 1 base at V and 8 bases at J; junction bases unmatched: 7. This CDR3 is CASSYFRTGRDSPLHF. CDR3 DNA: TGTGCCAGCAGTTACTTCCGGACAGGGAGGGATTCACCCCTCCACTTT.

The chain has TRBV24-1 and TRBJ2-1; 9 nucleotides agree with TRBD2. V was clipped by 5 bases and J by 8 bases; unmatched bases: 12. CDR1 and CDR2 (germline): KGHDR, SFDVKD. The CDR3 is 16 residues long. DNA of the CDR3: TGTGCCACCAGTGGGGGGTGGGCTAGCGGGATCTATGAGCAGTTCTTC. It is translated as CATSGGWASGIYEQFF.

The sample holds a few counts of this clonotype. The J gene is TRBJ2-3, the V gene TRBV20-1; the match to TRBD2 covers 12 bases. Trimming took 2 bases from V and 3 from J; bases not matched to a gene: 6. Germline CDR1 is DFQATT and CDR2 is SNEGSKA (reference sequence). The CDR3 totals 16 residues. The CDR3 sequence: CSARPGLAGPTDTQYF. In nucleotides, the CDR3 is TGCAGTGCTAGACCCGGACTAGCGGGGCCAACAGATACGCAGTATTTT.

This chain uses TRBV27 with TRBJ1-1; D is possibly TRBD1 (6 bases). Trimming left V 3 bases short and J 4 bases short, with 9 bases between. Germline CDR1 and CDR2: MNHEY and SMNVEV (reference sequence). The CDR3 is made up of 13 amino acids. The DNA for the CDR3 is TGTGCCAGCAGTTTGGGGGCGGGCACTGAAGCTTTCTTT. Its translation: CASSLGAGTEAFF.

V is TRBV15 and J is TRBJ1-1; tentative D call: TRBD1 (5 bases). This CDR3 spans 13 amino acids. Germline lookup yields CDR1 LNHNV and CDR2 YYDKDF (reference sequence). The V gene lost 5 bases and the J gene lost 9 bases, with 16 bases spanning the gap. CDR3 DNA: TGTGCCACCAGCTTACCCCAGGGTAGGAAAGCTTTCTTT. It translates to CATSLPQGRKAFF.

The chain couples TRBV7-2 to TRBJ2-3, with no clear D. Germline V gives CDR1 SGHTA, CDR2 FQGNSA. This CDR3 spans 14 amino acids. V shed 3 bases and J shed 0 bases, with 7 bases lying between them. The CDR3 region has the DNA TGTGCCAGCAGCTTTTCCAGTAGCACAGATACGCAGTATTTT. Translated: CASSFSSSTDTQYF.

The sample holds a few counts of this clonotype. The CDR3 here is CASLQEVQETQYF. The DNA of the CDR3 is TGTGCCAGCCTCCAAGAGGTACAAGAGACCCAGTACTTC. The chain recombines TRBV10-3 with TRBJ2-5; no firm D call. CDR1 and CDR2 (germline): ENHRY, SYGVKD. This CDR3 is built from 13 residues. Deletions cut 10 bases from V and 2 bases from J, with 14 bases between.

This clonotype appeared a few times. The CDR3 here is CSAQGLAGTYEQYF. The CDR3 coding sequence is TGCAGTGCCCAGGGACTAGCGGGAACCTACGAGCAGTACTTC. V gene TRBV20-1 combines with J gene TRBJ2-7; 13 nucleotides line up with TRBD2. This CDR3 has 14 residues. The J segment lost 2 bases and the V segment lost 6 bases, leaving 4 bases of the junction unmatched. The germline V gene has CDR1 DFQATT and CDR2 SNEGSKA (reference sequence).

The genes are TRBV6-2 or TRBV6-3 and TRBJ1-5; D gene ambiguous. Germline CDR1 MNHEY, CDR2 SVGEGT. CDR3 length equals 15 residues. Trimming shortened V by 2 bases and J by 1 base, and 9 bases separated the two germline ends. CDR3 bases: TGTGCCAGCAGTTACCCCGGAAGGAGCAATCAGCCCCAGCATTTT. Translating gives CASSYPGRSNQPQHF.

This sequence joins TRBV20-1 and TRBJ1-3; D not certain. Between the trimmed V and J ends, which lost 6 bases and 2 bases, there was a span of 8 bases. Per germline, CDR1 DFQATT and CDR2 SNEGSKA (reference sequence). CDR3 length: 12 residues. The CDR3 loop reads CSAEGPGNTIYF. In DNA, the CDR3 is TGCAGTGCCGAGGGTCCTGGAAACACCATATATTTT.

This clonotype was counted a few times. This chain links TRBV9 with TRBJ1-2, with D possibly matching TRBD1 (6 bases). Germline V gene lookup returns CDR1 SGDLS and CDR2 YYNGEE. Trimming removed 0 bases from V and 5 bases from J, with 11 bases in between. The CDR3 runs to 14 residues. The CDR3 DNA reads as TGTGCCAGCAGCGTAGAAACAGGGTCATATGGCTACACCTTC. Amino acid sequence: CASSVETGSYGYTF.